Listed below are T cell receptor beta chains from one sample, sequenced in a study of regulatory T cells in long-lasting Graves disease. TCRdb re-called the multiplex PCR reads with MiXCR, one entry per CDR3 protein. This table holds about 560,000 distinct CDR3 sequences, about 16% found once. A further study also used this sample, focusing on T cells in Graves' hyperthyroidism and ophthalmopathy.

Here the sequenced sample was peripheral blood mononuclear cells (PBMCs), taken at new diagnosis, from a patient treated with antithyroid drugs. The receptors here all came from a man aged 18-30 years with Graves disease. The CDR3 runs from the conserved cysteine through the conserved F or W. The D gene is left open where the match is weak. For some rows the clone size is stated as once, few or many, or as a class when expanded; others skip it.

v_call	clone_size	d_call	j_call	cdr3_aa	cdr3_nt
TRBV30	many	NA	TRBJ2-3	CAWRTVITDTQYF	TGTGCCTGGAGGACAGTGATCACAGATACGCAGTATTTT
TRBV30	many	TRBD2	TRBJ2-7	CAWKASGRAYEQYF	TGTGCCTGGAAGGCGAGCGGGAGGGCCTACGAGCAGTACTTC
TRBV20-1	NA	NA	TRBJ1-3	CSASHGGNTIYF	TGCAGTGCTAGTCACGGGGGGAACACCATATATTTT
TRBV28	NA	TRBD2	TRBJ2-5	CASSLVTSGGFKRETQYF	TGTGCCAGCAGTTTAGTGACTAGCGGGGGTTTTAAGAGGGAGACCCAGTACTTC
TRBV20-1	many	TRBD1	TRBJ2-5	CSARGDRVSWETQYF	TGCAGTGCTAGGGGGGACAGGGTATCCTGGGAGACCCAGTACTTC
TRBV6-2/TRBV6-3	NA	TRBD1	TRBJ2-7	CASRRRDSEAYEQYF	TGTGCCAGCAGGCGCCGGGACAGCGAAGCCTACGAGCAGTACTTC
TRBV18	many	NA	TRBJ1-2	CASSPGRTSNYGYTF	TGTGCCAGCTCACCAGGCCGGACGTCTAACTATGGCTACACCTTC
TRBV3-1	few	NA	TRBJ1-2	CASSQGWGYTF	TGTGCCAGCAGCCAAGGTTGGGGCTACACCTTC
TRBV6-1	few	TRBD1	TRBJ1-5	CASSDRVRQPQHF	TGTGCCAGCAGCGACAGGGTACGACAGCCCCAGCATTTT
TRBV12-3/TRBV12-4	many	NA	TRBJ1-1	CASSFGGSQGSAFF	TGTGCCAGCAGTTTTGGGGGGAGTCAGGGTTCGGCTTTCTTT
TRBV11-3	many	NA	TRBJ1-3	CASSLDSGGPGNTIYF	TGTGCCAGCAGCTTAGACTCCGGCGGCCCTGGAAACACCATATATTTT
TRBV5-1	many	NA	TRBJ2-3	CASSLGRQTNPTVDTQYF	TGCGCCAGCAGCTTGGGTCGTCAGACCAACCCCACGGTTGATACGCAGTATTTT
TRBV19	few	NA	TRBJ1-5	CASSIYGYPQHF	TGTGCCAGTAGTATATATGGCTACCCCCAGCATTTT
TRBV2	NA	TRBD2	TRBJ2-1	CASRQALGLAGGPTSDEQFF	TGTGCCAGCAGGCAGGCCCTCGGACTAGCGGGAGGGCCTACGAGTGATGAGCAGTTCTTC
TRBV12-3/TRBV12-4	many	TRBD1	TRBJ2-2	CASRPGTGRTGELFF	TGTGCCAGCAGACCCGGGACAGGGAGGACCGGGGAGCTGTTTTTT
TRBV29-1	NA	TRBD2	TRBJ2-1	CSVGGRGYNEQFF	TGCAGCGTTGGCGGGAGGGGGTACAATGAGCAGTTCTTC
TRBV12-3/TRBV12-4	many	NA	TRBJ1-1	CASSPVLGKDTEAFF	TGTGCCAGCAGCCCCGTTTTGGGCAAAGACACTGAAGCTTTCTTT
TRBV27	many	TRBD1	TRBJ2-1	CASSLSPGTGYHNEQFF	TGTGCCAGCAGTTTATCCCCTGGGACAGGGTACCACAATGAGCAGTTCTTC
TRBV3-1	many	NA	TRBJ2-3	CASSQDGAGSTDTQYF	TGTGCCAGCAGCCAAGATGGGGCGGGTAGCACAGATACGCAGTATTTT
TRBV7-2	few	NA	TRBJ2-2	CASSTPHGVELFF	TGTGCCAGCAGCACCCCCCATGGGGTGGAGCTGTTTTTT
TRBV11-1	NA	TRBD2	TRBJ2-1	CASRSRTSGLGGEQFF	TGTGCCAGCAGATCTCGGACTAGCGGACTGGGGGGTGAGCAGTTCTTC
TRBV18	NA	TRBD2	TRBJ2-2	CASSRGLAGAGGELFF	TGTGCCAGCTCACGCGGACTAGCGGGAGCCGGCGGGGAGCTGTTTTTT
TRBV7-9	few	NA	TRBJ2-1	CASINPLPRLRNEQFF	TGTGCCAGCATCAACCCGCTTCCTCGATTGCGCAATGAGCAGTTCTTC
TRBV6-1	many	NA	TRBJ1-1	CASSLQTLNTEAFF	TGTGCCAGCAGTCTACAGACCCTTAACACTGAAGCTTTCTTT
TRBV5-8	few	NA	TRBJ1-2	CASSLASNYGYTF	TGTGCCAGCAGCTTGGCCAGTAACTATGGCTACACCTTC
TRBV2	many	TRBD1	TRBJ2-3	CASRTGRTDTQYF	TGTGCCAGCCGGACAGGACGCACAGATACGCAGTATTTT
TRBV3-1	many	NA	TRBJ2-7	CASSARGPYEQYF	TGTGCCAGCAGCGCGAGGGGTCCCTACGAGCAGTACTTC
TRBV5-1	few	NA	TRBJ2-7	CSSEGSSYEQYF	TGCTCATCCGAAGGGAGCTCCTACGAGCAGTACTTC
TRBV20-1	few	NA	TRBJ1-5	CSVRSGDQPQHF	TGCAGTGTCCGGAGTGGGGATCAGCCCCAGCATTTT
TRBV19	few	NA	TRBJ1-1	CASTFWNTEAFF	TGTGCCAGTACGTTTTGGAACACTGAAGCTTTCTTT
TRBV6-1	many	TRBD1	TRBJ2-5	CASSRQQGALGETQYF	TGTGCCAGCAGTCGTCAACAGGGGGCGTTGGGGGAGACCCAGTACTTC
TRBV12-3/TRBV12-4	NA	TRBD1	TRBJ1-5	CASSFQGEPQHF	TGTGCCAGCAGTTTTCAGGGGGAGCCCCAGCATTTT
TRBV3-1	few	NA	TRBJ1-6	CASSSWADFSPLHF	TGTGCCAGCAGCTCATGGGCAGATTTTTCACCCCTCCACTTT
TRBV19	NA	TRBD1	TRBJ2-1	CASSRPGQGFYNEQFF	TGTGCCAGTAGTAGACCGGGACAGGGTTTCTACAATGAGCAGTTCTTC
TRBV4-1	few	NA	TRBJ2-1	CASSQGGHSEVEQFF	TGCGCCAGCAGCCAAGGGGGTCACAGTGAAGTTGAGCAGTTCTTC
TRBV7-9	NA	NA	TRBJ2-2	CASSLIGRSTGELFF	TGTGCCAGCAGCTTAATCGGGCGTAGCACCGGGGAGCTGTTTTTT
TRBV20-1	NA	NA	TRBJ2-7	CSARGSGKGYEQYF	TGCAGTGCTAGAGGTTCCGGGAAGGGCTACGAGCAGTACTTC
TRBV19	NA	NA	TRBJ2-7	CASSMSDGTPYEQYF	TGTGCCAGTAGTATGTCGGACGGGACCCCCTACGAGCAGTACTTC
TRBV6-1	few	NA	TRBJ2-7	CASVPPDGTYEQYF	TGTGCCAGCGTACCTCCTGACGGAACCTACGAGCAGTACTTC
TRBV7-3	many	TRBD2	TRBJ2-1	CASSSLSGDDYNEQFF	TGTGCCAGCAGCTCCCTTAGCGGGGACGACTACAATGAGCAGTTCTTC
TRBV9	NA	NA	TRBJ2-1	CASSVVYGSYNEQFF	TGTGCCAGCAGCGTAGTTTACGGCTCCTACAATGAGCAGTTCTTC
TRBV5-1	NA	NA	TRBJ2-3	CASSRSREFTDTQYF	TGCGCCAGCAGTAGGTCCCGGGAGTTCACAGATACGCAGTATTTT
TRBV7-3	few	TRBD1	TRBJ1-2	CASSLRPPGQGGNYGYTF	TGTGCCAGCAGCTTAAGGCCCCCCGGACAGGGAGGGAACTATGGCTACACCTTC
TRBV3-1	few	TRBD2	TRBJ2-1	CASSQVQREVFNEQFF	TGTGCCAGCAGCCAAGTCCAACGGGAGGTTTTCAATGAGCAGTTCTTC
TRBV5-1	NA	TRBD2	TRBJ2-1	CASSLRPSELAGVKEERFF	TGCGCCAGCAGCCTGCGGCCCTCTGAACTAGCGGGAGTTAAAGAAGAGCGGTTCTTC
TRBV5-6	many	TRBD1	TRBJ2-7	CASSLRRMATGGKYF	TGTGCCAGCAGCTTGAGGCGGATGGCGACAGGGGGAAAATACTTC
TRBV5-1	many	TRBD2	TRBJ2-4	CASNPGWGLAGAKNIQYF	TGCGCCAGCAATCCGGGGTGGGGACTAGCGGGAGCCAAAAACATTCAGTACTTC
TRBV12-3/TRBV12-4	many	NA	TRBJ1-1	CASSLLPTGTEAFF	TGTGCCAGCAGTTTACTGCCAACAGGGACTGAAGCTTTCTTT
TRBV5-1	many	NA	TRBJ1-1	CASSYSRNTEAFF	TGTGCCAGCAGTTACTCGCGGAACACTGAAGCTTTCTTT